The clone carrying this TCR beta chain was counted between two and nine times. What it binds is not known. A much larger clone differs from this one at a single base, so this may be a read error. This sample was taken from a study of T cells in Graves' hyperthyroidism and ophthalmopathy. Study overall: The blood sample was taken at first diagnosis, before treatment began. The study, taken as a whole, reports: A model using 13 V-J features told ophthalmopathy apart from stable hyperthyroidism. In the blood, most expanded thyroid clonotypes above 0.001 appeared as well.

Uncontrolled infection, other autoimmune disease, pregnancy or lactation excluded patients. Amplification targeted TCR beta CDR3 regions from RNA transcripts. The HTBI primer set was used in a first-round RT-PCR of the TCR CDR3. TCRdb independently ran MiXCR on the multiplex PCR reads; one entry per CDR3 protein. The sample includes a few hundred thousand distinct CDR3 sequences, about 14% of them seen just once. This CDR3 region has 12 residues. Germline V gene sequence: CDR1 SEHNR, CDR2 FQNEAQ (reference sequence). The germline V and J ends were trimmed by 4 bases and 6 bases, with 6 bases remaining between them.

The clonotype originates from a woman under 40 with Graves' ophthalmopathy. This sequence joins TRBV7-9 and TRBJ1-4, with D possibly being TRBD1 (6 bases). Material for sequencing was blood. The CDR3 sequence: CASSSGDEKLFF. The CDR3 DNA sequence: TGTGCCAGCAGCTCAGGGGATGAAAAACTGTTTTTT.